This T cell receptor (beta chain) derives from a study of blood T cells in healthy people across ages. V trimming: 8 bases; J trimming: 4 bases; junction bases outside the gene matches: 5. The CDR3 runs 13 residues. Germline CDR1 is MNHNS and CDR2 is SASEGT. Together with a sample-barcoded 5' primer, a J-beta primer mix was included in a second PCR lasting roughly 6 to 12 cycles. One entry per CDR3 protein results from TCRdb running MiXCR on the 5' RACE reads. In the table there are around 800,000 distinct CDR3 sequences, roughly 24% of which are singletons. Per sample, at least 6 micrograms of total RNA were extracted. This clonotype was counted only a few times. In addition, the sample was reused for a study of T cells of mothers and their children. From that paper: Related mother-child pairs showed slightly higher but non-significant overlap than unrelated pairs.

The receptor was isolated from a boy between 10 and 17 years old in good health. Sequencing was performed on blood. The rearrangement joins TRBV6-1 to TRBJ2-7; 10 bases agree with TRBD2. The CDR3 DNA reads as TGTGCCAGCTTCGGGACTAGCGTGTACGAGCAGTACTTC. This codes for CASFGTSVYEQYF.